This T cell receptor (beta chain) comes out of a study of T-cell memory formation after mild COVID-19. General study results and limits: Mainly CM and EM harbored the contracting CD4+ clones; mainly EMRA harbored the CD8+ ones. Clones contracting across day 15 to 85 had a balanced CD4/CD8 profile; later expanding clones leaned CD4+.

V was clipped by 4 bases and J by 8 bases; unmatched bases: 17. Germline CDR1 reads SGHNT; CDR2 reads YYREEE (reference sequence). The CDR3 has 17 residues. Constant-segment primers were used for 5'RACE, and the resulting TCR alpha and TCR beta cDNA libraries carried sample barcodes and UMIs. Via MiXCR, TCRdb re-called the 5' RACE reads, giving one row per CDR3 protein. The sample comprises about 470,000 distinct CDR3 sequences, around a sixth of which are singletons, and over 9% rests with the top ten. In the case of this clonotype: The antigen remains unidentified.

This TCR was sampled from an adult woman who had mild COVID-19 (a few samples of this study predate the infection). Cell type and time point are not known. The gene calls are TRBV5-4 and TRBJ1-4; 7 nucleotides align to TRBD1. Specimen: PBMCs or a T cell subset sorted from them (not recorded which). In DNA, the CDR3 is TGTGCCAGCAGCCCGCGCGACCTGGGACAGTTGGGGGAAAAACTGTTTTTT. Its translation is CASSPRDLGQLGEKLFF.